The rows below give T cell receptor beta chains drawn from one sample of a study of cytomegalovirus exposure and HLA in healthy donors. Clones were sequenced by immunoSEQ multiplex PCR, and TCRdb holds only the in-frame ones, with some missing. The sample carries about 160,000 clones, roughly 82% recorded once. Material: PBMCs. The receptors were sampled from a woman in her thirties in good health and CMV-seronegative. Each CDR3 is given with its conserved first and last residue. D genes are given only for firm matches. Some rows have no size entry. The others give once, few or many, or a class for an expanded clone.

>TRBV27|TRBJ1-1|17|TRBD1|-
CASSWLPGQEANTEAFF
TGTGCCAGCAGTTGGCTCCCGGGACAGGAGGCAAACACTGAAGCTTTCTTT
>TRBV19|TRBJ1-6|17|-|-
CASTNAHETGSGSPLHF
TGTGCCAGTACCAATGCCCACGAAACAGGGTCGGGTTCACCCCTCCACTTT
>TRBV6-6|TRBJ2-7|14|TRBD1|once
CASSYSRTGDEQYF
TGTGCCAGCAGTTACTCGAGGACAGGGGACGAGCAGTACTTC
>TRBV7-9|TRBJ1-3|15|-|-
CASSRVAGSANTIYF
TGTGCCAGCAGCCGAGTCGCAGGGTCTGCAAACACCATATATTTT
>TRBV6-1|TRBJ2-3|17|-|-
CASREQGLTFSTDTQYF
TGTGCCAGCAGGGAACAGGGACTGACCTTCAGCACAGATACGCAGTATTTT
>TRBV6-1|TRBJ1-6|13|TRBD1|-
CASNGQGDSPLHF
TGTGCCAGCAATGGACAGGGGGATTCACCCCTCCACTTT
>TRBV6-5|TRBJ2-1|15|TRBD2|many
CASSETSGGYNEQFF
TGTGCCAGCAGCGAGACTAGCGGGGGCTACAATGAGCAGTTCTTC
>TRBV18|TRBJ1-5|14|-|once
CASSPGGGNQPQHF
TGTGCCAGCTCACCAGGAGGTGGCAATCAGCCCCAGCATTTT
>TRBV2|TRBJ2-6|14|-|-
CASRDRAGANVLTF
TGTGCCAGCAGAGACAGAGCTGGGGCCAACGTCCTGACTTTC
>TRBV5-4|TRBJ1-2|16|TRBD1|-
CASSLAVTGYDYGYTF
TGTGCCAGCAGCTTGGCCGTGACAGGGTACGACTACGGCTACACCTTC
>TRBV27|TRBJ1-1|13|-|-
CASSLWRGTEAFF
TGTGCCAGCAGTTTATGGCGGGGAACTGAAGCTTTCTTT
>TRBV11-2|TRBJ2-2|19|-|few
CASSTRFQTLARDTGELFF
TGTGCCAGCAGCACACGATTTCAAACCTTAGCGAGGGACACCGGGGAGCTGTTTTTT
>TRBV30|TRBJ1-2|10|-|-
CAWGELGYTF
TGTGCCTGGGGTGAGCTCGGCTACACCTTC
>TRBV19|TRBJ2-1|11|-|-
CASSIGDEQFF
TGTGCCAGTAGTATAGGCGATGAGCAGTTCTTC
>TRBV30|TRBJ1-4|15|-|-
CAWSVPALRGEKLFF
TGTGCCTGGAGTGTCCCCGCCCTCCGGGGGGAAAAACTGTTTTTT
>TRBV4-2|TRBJ2-2|16|TRBD2|-
CASSQGELAVTGELFF
TGTGCCAGCAGCCAAGGAGAACTAGCGGTCACCGGGGAGCTGTTTTTT
>TRBV5-8|TRBJ1-2|16|TRBD1|-
CASSLSGTDSYYGYTF
TGTGCCAGCAGCTTGAGTGGGACAGATTCCTACTATGGCTACACCTTC
>TRBV6-5|TRBJ2-5|13|-|-
CASSSDRRETQYF
TGTGCCAGCAGTTCTGACAGGAGAGAGACCCAGTACTTC
>TRBV9|TRBJ2-5|15|TRBD2|-
CASSVGLAAWETQYF
TGTGCCAGCAGCGTAGGGCTAGCGGCTTGGGAGACCCAGTACTTC
>TRBV27|TRBJ1-1|14|-|-
CASSIRLGGYEAFF
TGTGCCAGCAGTATCCGTCTGGGGGGGTATGAAGCTTTCTTT
>TRBV5-4|TRBJ1-2|14|-|-
CASSLGAADYGYTF
TGTGCCAGCAGCTTGGGCGCAGCGGACTATGGCTACACCTTC
>TRBV11-3|TRBJ2-5|15|TRBD1|once
CASSSGQGGRETQYF
TGTGCCAGCAGCTCCGGACAGGGAGGCCGGGAGACCCAGTACTTC
>TRBV15|TRBJ2-3|14|TRBD2|-
CATSNGLVGHTQYF
TGTGCCACCAGCAACGGACTAGTAGGTCATACGCAGTATTTT
>TRBV19|TRBJ2-7|18|TRBD2|-
CASIPARGLAGGSYEQYF
TGTGCCAGTATCCCTGCCAGGGGACTAGCGGGAGGCTCCTACGAGCAGTACTTC